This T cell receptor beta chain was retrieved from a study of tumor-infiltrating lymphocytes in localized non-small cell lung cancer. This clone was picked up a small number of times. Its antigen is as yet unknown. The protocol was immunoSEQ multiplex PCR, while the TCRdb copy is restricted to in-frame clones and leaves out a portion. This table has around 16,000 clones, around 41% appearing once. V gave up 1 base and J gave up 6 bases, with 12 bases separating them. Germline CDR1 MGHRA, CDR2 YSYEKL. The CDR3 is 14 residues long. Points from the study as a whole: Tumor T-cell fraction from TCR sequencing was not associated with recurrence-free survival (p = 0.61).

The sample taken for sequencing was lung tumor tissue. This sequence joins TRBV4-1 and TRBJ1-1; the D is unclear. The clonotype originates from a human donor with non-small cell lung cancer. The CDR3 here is CASSQVGLSAEAFF. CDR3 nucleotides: TGCGCCAGCAGCCAAGTTGGACTAAGCGCTGAAGCTTTCTTT.